What follows is one T cell receptor beta chain and its context. Its target is unknown. This sample is part of a study of T cell responses to AZD1222 COVID-19 vaccine. As for the study in general: Second-dose recipients at about 4 or about 12 weeks were treated as one pooled group.

The assay was immunoSEQ multiplex PCR, and TCRdb's table has in-frame clones only and misses some. The data show 85,000 to 100,000 clones, 70% to 85% seen once. General study results and limits: Vaccination with two AZD1222 doses was followed by a rise in Spike-specific TCR breadth and depth. The donor group comprised mostly white British people and more females; the analysis possibly underestimated clonal diversity.

Trimming removed 5 bases from V and 6 bases from J; junction bases left unmatched: 3. The CDR3 extends over 13 amino acids. Germline CDR1 reads SGHTA; CDR2 reads FQGNSA. The rearrangement joins TRBV7-2 to TRBJ2-7; 11 positions match TRBD2. This TCR was sampled from an adult in good health. Sequencing was performed on peripheral blood, taken on day 0 of AZD1222 vaccination. CDR3 DNA sequence: TGTGCCAGCAGCCAGACTAGCGGGACCGAGCAGTACTTC. Its translation: CASSQTSGTEQYF.